A single sample gave rise to the 2 T cell receptor beta chains below, sequenced in a study of identical twins. Via MiXCR, TCRdb re-called the 5' RACE reads, giving one row per CDR3 protein. The profile covers about 100,000 distinct CDR3 sequences, with 5.5% to 7% appearing a single time and about 12% taken by the ten largest. The sequenced material came from memory T cells sorted from blood. Receptors originate from a woman between 50 and 59 years old in good health.

The sample holds many counts of this clonotype. This rearrangement joins TRBV11-2 to TRBJ2-5, with 7 bases identical to TRBD1. CDR3 length: 17 residues. V gave up 4 bases and J gave up 3 bases; unmatched junction bases: 14. Germline loops: CDR1 SGHAT, CDR2 FQNNGV. The CDR3 coding sequence is TGTGCCAGCAGCTCGTACCCGGGACAGCTAAATGAAGAGACCCAGTACTTC. This gives the protein CASSSYPGQLNEETQYF.

This clonotype appeared many times. This chain connects TRBV6-5 to TRBJ2-1, with 9 bases aligning to TRBD1. Germline lookup yields CDR1 MNHEY and CDR2 SVGAGI. There are 14 residues in the CDR3. V gave up 8 bases and J gave up 7 bases; unmatched junction bases: 9. The CDR3, as DNA: TGTGCCAGCGGGGGGGGGACAGGGAAGAATGAGCAGTTCTTC. Its translation is CASGGGTGKNEQFF.